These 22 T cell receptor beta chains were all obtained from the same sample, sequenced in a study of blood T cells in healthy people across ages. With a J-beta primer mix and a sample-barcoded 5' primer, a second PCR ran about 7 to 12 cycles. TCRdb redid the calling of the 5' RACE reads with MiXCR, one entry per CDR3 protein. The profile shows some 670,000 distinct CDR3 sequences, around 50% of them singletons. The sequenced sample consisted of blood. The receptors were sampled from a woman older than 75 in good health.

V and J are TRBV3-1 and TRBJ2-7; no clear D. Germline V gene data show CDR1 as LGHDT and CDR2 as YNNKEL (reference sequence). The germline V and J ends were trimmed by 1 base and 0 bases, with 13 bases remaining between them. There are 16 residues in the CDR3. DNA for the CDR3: TGTGCCAGCAGCCAAGGGAGAGTCCTCGCCTCCTACGAGCAGTACTTC. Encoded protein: CASSQGRVLASYEQYF.

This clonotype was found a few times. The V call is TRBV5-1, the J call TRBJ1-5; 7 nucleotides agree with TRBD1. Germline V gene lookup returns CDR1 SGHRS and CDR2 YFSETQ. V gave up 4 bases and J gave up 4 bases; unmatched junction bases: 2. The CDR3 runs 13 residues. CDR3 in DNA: TGCGCCAGCAGCCTGGACAGGAATCAGCCCCAGCATTTT. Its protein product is CASSLDRNQPQHF.

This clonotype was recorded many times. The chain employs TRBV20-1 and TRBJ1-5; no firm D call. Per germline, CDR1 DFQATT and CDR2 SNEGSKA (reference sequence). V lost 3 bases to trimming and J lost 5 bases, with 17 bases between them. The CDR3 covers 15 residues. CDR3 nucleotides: TGCAGTGCTAGTCTCTCCGCCGGGAGTGATCAGCCCCAGCATTTT. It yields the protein CSASLSAGSDQPQHF.

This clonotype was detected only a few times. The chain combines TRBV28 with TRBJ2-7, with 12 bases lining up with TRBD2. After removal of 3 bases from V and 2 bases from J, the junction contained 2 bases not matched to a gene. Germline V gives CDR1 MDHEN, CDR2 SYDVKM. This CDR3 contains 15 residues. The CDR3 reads CASSFLAGGPYEQYF. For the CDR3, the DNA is TGTGCCAGCAGTTTTCTAGCGGGAGGGCCCTACGAGCAGTACTTC.

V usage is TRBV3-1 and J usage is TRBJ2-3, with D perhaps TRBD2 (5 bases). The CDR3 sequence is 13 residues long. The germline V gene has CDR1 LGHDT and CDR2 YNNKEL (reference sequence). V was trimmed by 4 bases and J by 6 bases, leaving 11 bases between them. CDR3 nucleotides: TGTGCCAGCAGCCCCGGGGTCCTGGATACGCAGTATTTT. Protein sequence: CASSPGVLDTQYF.

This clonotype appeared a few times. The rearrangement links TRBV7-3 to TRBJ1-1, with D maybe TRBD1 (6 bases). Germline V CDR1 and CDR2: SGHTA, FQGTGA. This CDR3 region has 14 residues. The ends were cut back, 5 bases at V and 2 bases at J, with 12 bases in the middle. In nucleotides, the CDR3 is TGTGCCAGCAGCGTCGCAGGGGCAAACACTGAAGCTTTCTTT. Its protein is CASSVAGANTEAFF.

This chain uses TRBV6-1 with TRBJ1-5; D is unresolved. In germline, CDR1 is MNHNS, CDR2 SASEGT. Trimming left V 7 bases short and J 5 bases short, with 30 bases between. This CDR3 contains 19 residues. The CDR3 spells CASTGVPNAAGKNDQPQHF. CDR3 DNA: TGTGCCAGCACTGGTGTCCCAAATGCGGCGGGCAAAAACGATCAGCCCCAGCATTTT.

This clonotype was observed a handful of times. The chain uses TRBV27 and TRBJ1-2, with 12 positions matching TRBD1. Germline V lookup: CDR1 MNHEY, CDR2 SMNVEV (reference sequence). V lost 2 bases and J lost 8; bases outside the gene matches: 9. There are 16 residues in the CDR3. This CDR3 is CASSLSGTGGFWGYTF. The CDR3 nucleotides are TGTGCCAGCAGTTTAAGCGGGACAGGGGGCTTTTGGGGCTACACCTTC.

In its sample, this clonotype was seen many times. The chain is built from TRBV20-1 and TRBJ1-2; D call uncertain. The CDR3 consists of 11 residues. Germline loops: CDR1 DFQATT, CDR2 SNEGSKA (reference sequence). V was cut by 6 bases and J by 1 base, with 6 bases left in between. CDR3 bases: TGCAGTGCCAGAAATAACTATGGCTACACCTTC. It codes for CSARNNYGYTF.

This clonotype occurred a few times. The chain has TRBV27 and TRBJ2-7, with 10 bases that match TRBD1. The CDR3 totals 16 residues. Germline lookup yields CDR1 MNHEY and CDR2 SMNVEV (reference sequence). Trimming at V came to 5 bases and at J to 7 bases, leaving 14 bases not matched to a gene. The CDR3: CASSLLRDRGRGEQYF. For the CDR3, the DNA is TGTGCCAGCAGTCTCCTCCGGGACAGGGGTCGAGGTGAGCAGTACTTC.

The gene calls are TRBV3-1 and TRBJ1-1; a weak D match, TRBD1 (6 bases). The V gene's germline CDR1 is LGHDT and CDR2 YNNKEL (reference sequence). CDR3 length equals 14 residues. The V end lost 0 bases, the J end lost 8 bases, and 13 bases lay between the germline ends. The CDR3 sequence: CASSQDFSTGEAFF. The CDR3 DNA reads TGTGCCAGCAGCCAAGATTTTTCTACAGGGGAAGCTTTCTTT.

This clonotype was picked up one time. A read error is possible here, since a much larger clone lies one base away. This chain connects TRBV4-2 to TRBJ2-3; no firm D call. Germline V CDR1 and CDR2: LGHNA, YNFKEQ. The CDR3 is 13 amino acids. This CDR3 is CASSQGHPDAQYF. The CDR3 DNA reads TGTGCCAGCAGCCAAGGGCACCCAGATGCGCAGTATTTT.

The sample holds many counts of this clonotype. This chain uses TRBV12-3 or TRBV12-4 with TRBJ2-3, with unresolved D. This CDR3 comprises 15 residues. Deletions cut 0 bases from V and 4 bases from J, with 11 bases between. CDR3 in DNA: TGTGCCAGCAGTTTAGCTTTGGATGACGCAGATACGCAGTATTTT. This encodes CASSLALDDADTQYF.

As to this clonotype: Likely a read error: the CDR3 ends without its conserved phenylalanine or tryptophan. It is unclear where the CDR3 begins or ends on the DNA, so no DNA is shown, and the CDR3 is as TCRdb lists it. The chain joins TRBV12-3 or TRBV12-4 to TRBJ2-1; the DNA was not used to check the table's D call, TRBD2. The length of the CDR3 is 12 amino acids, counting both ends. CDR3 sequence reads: CASSLFGTSAFL.

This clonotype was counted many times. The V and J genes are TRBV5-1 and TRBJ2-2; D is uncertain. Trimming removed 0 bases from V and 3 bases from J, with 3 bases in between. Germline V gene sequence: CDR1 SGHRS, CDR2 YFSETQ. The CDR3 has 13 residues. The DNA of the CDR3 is TGCGCCAGCAGCTTGGCCGACACCGGGGAGCTGTTTTTT. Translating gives CASSLADTGELFF. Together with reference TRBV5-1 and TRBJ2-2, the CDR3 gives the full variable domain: KAGVTQTPRYLIKTRGQQVTLSCSPISGHRSVSWYQQTPGQGLQFLFEYFSETQRNKGNFPGRFSGRQFSNSRSEMNVSTLELGDSALYLCASSLADTGELFFGEGSRLTVL.

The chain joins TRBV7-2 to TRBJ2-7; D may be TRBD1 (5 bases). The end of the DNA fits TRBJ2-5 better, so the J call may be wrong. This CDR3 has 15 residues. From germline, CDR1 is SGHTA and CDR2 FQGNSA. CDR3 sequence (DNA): TGTGCCAGCAGCTTTCAGGGTCTGGAGCGAGAGACCCAGTACTTC. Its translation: CASSFQGLERETQYF.

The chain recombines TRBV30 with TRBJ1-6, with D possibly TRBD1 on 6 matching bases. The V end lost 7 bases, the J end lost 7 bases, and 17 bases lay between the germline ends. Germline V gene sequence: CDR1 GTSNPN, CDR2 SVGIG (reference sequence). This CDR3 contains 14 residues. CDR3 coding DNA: TGTGCCTCTCCCTTCGGGGGCTTCAATTCACCCCTCCACTTT. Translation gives CASPFGGFNSPLHF.

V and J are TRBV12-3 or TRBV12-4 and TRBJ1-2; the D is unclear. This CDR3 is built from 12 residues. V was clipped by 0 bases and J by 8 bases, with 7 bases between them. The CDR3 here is CASSLANWGYTF. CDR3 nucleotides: TGTGCCAGCAGTTTAGCGAATTGGGGCTACACCTTC.

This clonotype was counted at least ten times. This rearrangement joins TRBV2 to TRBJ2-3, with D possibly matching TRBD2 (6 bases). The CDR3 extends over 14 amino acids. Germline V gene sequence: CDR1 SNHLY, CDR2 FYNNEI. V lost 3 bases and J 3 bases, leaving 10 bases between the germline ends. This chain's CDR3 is CASSETEGTDTQYF. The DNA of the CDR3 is TGTGCCAGCAGTGAGACGGAGGGGACAGATACGCAGTATTTT.

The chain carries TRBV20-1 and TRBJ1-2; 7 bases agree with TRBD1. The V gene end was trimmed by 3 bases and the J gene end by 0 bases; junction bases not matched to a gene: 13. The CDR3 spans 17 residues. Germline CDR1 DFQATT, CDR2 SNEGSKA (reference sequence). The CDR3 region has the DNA TGCAGTGCTAGGAATCCGGGACAGCTTTTTACTAACTATGGCTACACCTTC. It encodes CSARNPGQLFTNYGYTF.

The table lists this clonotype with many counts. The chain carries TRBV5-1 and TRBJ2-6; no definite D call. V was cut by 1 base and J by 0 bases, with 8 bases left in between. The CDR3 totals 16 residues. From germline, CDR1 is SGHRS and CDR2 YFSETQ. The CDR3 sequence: CASSLFANSGANVLTF. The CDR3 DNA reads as TGCGCCAGCAGCTTGTTCGCCAACTCTGGGGCCAACGTCCTGACTTTC. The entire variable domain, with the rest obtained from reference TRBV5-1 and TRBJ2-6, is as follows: KAGVTQTPRYLIKTRGQQVTLSCSPISGHRSVSWYQQTPGQGLQFLFEYFSETQRNKGNFPGRFSGRQFSNSRSEMNVSTLELGDSALYLCASSLFANSGANVLTFGAGSRLTVL.

This CDR3 is CASSLWGQGKNQPQHF. CDR3 coding DNA: TGTGCCAGCAGCTTGTGGGGACAGGGAAAGAATCAGCCCCAGCATTTT. The chain links TRBV7-9 to TRBJ1-5; 9 bases are a match to TRBD1. This CDR3 is built from 16 residues. The ends lost 3 bases at V and 4 bases at J; junction bases unmatched: 7. The germline gives CDR1 SEHNR, CDR2 FQNEAQ (reference sequence).